This TCR beta chain is drawn from a study of cytotoxic CD8 clonotypes in ibrutinib-treated CLL. Study-level results: Under therapy, public clonotypes either contracted or stayed stable, and they were uncommon. Clonality went higher at ibrutinib response and then dropped back toward baseline at progression.

Here immunoSEQ multiplex PCR was the method, and the copy in TCRdb shows in-frame clones only, minus some. The sample gives hundreds of thousands of clones, over 55% of which show up once; roughly 6.8% is in the top ten. This clone was detected once. The antigen remains unidentified. This CDR3 has 14 amino acids. Germline values: CDR1 SGHTA, CDR2 FQGNSA. V lost 7 bases, J lost 2 bases, and 15 bases lay in between. The rearrangement links TRBV7-2 to TRBJ2-7; D unresolved. Material: PBMCs, obtained after 36 months of ibrutinib treatment. The origin of this receptor is a human donor with chronic lymphocytic leukemia. In DNA, the CDR3 is TGTGCCAGCACCCCATCTTCGGGTCCCTACGAGCAGTACTTC. It translates to CASTPSSGPYEQYF.